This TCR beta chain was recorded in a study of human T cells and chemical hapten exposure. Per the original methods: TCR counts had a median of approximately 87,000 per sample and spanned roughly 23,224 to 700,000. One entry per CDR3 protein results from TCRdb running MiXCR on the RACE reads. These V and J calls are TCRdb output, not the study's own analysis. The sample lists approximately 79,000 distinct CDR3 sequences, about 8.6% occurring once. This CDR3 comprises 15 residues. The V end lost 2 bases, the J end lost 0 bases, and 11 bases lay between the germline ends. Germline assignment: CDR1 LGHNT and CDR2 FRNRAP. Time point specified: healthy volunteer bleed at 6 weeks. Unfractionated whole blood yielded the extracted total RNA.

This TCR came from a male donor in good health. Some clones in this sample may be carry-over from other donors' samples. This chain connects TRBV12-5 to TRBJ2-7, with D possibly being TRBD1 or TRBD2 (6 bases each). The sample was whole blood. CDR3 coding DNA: TGTGCTAGTGGTTTGTCGGGGGCCCCCTCCTACGAGCAGTACTTC. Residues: CASGLSGAPSYEQYF.